The 7 T cell receptor beta chains below were found in one sample sequenced in a study of blood T cell repertoires in COVID-19. Profiling relied on immunoSEQ multiplex PCR, and the TCRdb table lists in-frame clones only, not all of them. The table has 200,000 to 250,000 clones, 84% seen once. The specimen sequenced was PBMCs or T cells enriched from blood (not recorded which). The receptor source for this set is a man in his 60s who had recovered from COVID-19.

The rearrangement uses TRBV4-2 and TRBJ2-1; 10 nucleotides align to TRBD1. V was clipped by 4 bases and J by 8 bases; unmatched bases: 20. This CDR3 is built from 19 residues. The V gene's germline CDR1 is LGHNA and CDR2 YNFKEQ. This CDR3 is CASSRGTGELVGEGDEQFF. For the CDR3, the DNA is TGTGCCAGCAGCCGTGGGACAGGGGAATTAGTGGGGGAGGGAGATGAGCAGTTCTTC.

J is TRBJ2-5 and V is TRBV2; 8 nucleotides match TRBD1. The CDR3 has 13 residues. Losses at the gene ends were 6 bases for V and 5 bases for J; bases not matched to a gene: 5. Germline values: CDR1 SNHLY, CDR2 FYNNEI. The CDR3 DNA reads TGTGCCAGCAGCCCAGGGGGCGCGGAGACCCAGTACTTC. Its protein is CASSPGGAETQYF.

The chain is built from TRBV28 and TRBJ2-1; TRBD1 is a possible D gene (6 bases). The CDR3 loop spans 13 amino acids. Trimming stripped 5 bases from V and 14 bases from J, with 19 bases between. From germline, CDR1 is MDHEN and CDR2 SYDVKM. Here the CDR3 DNA reads TGTGCCAGCAGTCCTCGGGACATATTGTGGGAGTTCTTC. As protein: CASSPRDILWEFF.

V usage is TRBV6-1 and J usage is TRBJ1-2; TRBD1 is a possible D gene (5 bases). There are 16 residues in the CDR3. Germline values: CDR1 MNHNS, CDR2 SASEGT. The germline V and J ends were trimmed by 1 base and 3 bases, with 15 bases remaining between them. CDR3 protein: CASSEGVLRGYYGYTF. In DNA form, the CDR3 reads TGTGCCAGCAGTGAAGGGGTTCTTAGGGGTTACTATGGCTACACCTTC.

The chain has TRBV5-1 and TRBJ1-2, with D unresolved. V was trimmed by 5 bases and J by 4 bases, leaving 15 bases between them. Germline assignment: CDR1 SGHRS and CDR2 YFSETQ. The CDR3 covers 14 residues. This CDR3 reads CASSTDFQSYGYTF. The CDR3 DNA sequence: TGCGCCAGCAGTACAGATTTTCAAAGCTATGGCTACACCTTC.

This clone has only one observation. This chain uses TRBV21-1 with TRBJ1-6. TRBV21-1 is shown as a pseudogene. This CDR3 is 14 amino acids long. The CDR3 coding sequence is TGTGCCAGCAGCAACGGGGGGGACCTTGGGCCCCTCCACTTT. Amino acid sequence: CASSNGGDLGPLHF.

As DNA, the CDR3 is TGTGCCAGCAGTGAGACAGGGCTTGGCTACACCTTC. This encodes CASSETGLGYTF. This chain uses TRBV12-3 or TRBV12-4 with TRBJ1-2; TRBD1 agrees at 7 bases. J was trimmed by 7 bases and V by 5 bases; bases with no gene match: 4. This CDR3 region has 12 residues.